What follows describes a single T cell receptor (beta chain). Its antigen is undetermined. A clone one base away is much larger, so this may be a read error. These data belong to a study of blood T cells in healthy people across ages. Sample-barcoded 5' priming and a J-beta primer mix drove a second PCR of about 6 to 12 cycles. TCRdb passed the 5' RACE reads through MiXCR, listing each CDR3 protein once. Altogether some 1,800,000 distinct CDR3 sequences are present, approximately 40% being singletons, with the ten largest covering 20% to 25%. CDR3 length: 13 amino acids. Germline values: CDR1 SQVTM, CDR2 ANQGSEA. V dropped 6 bases and J dropped 7; count of bases not matched to a gene: 12. Peripheral blood, about 10 milliliters per donor, was collected. Findings of the study overall: Unsorted PBMCs prevented conclusive naive versus antigen-experienced comparison. Per-million-T-cell TCR beta diversity fell roughly linearly with age.

This clonotype was sampled from a human donor in good health. Specimen: blood. This chain uses TRBV29-1 with TRBJ2-7; 7 bases align to TRBD1. In nucleotides, the CDR3 is TGCAGCGTATCAGTAGGGGGCGGCGGGGAGCAGTACTTC. It specifies CSVSVGGGGEQYF.